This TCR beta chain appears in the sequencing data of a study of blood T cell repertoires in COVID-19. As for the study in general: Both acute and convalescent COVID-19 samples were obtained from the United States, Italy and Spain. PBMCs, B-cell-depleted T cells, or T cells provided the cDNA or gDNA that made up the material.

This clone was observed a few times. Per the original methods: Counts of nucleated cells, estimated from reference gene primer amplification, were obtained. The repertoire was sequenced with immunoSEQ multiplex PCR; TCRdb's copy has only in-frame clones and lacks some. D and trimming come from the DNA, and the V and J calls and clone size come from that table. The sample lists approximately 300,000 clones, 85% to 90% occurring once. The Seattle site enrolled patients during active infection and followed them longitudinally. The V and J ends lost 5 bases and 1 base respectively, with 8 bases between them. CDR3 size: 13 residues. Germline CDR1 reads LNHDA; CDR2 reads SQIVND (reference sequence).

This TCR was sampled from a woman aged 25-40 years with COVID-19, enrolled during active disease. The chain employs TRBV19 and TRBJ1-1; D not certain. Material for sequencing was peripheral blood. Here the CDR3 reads CASSPRENTEAFF. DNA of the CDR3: TGTGCCAGTAGTCCCCGGGAGAACACTGAAGCTTTCTTT.